This TCR beta chain was sequenced for a study of blood T cell repertoires in COVID-19. Study background: Sites in the United States, Italy and Spain provided acute and convalescent COVID-19 samples. PBMCs, B-cell-depleted T cells, or T cells provided the cDNA or gDNA that made up the material.

Authors' analysis steps: By means of reference gene primer amplification, nucleated cell counts were estimated. Data came from immunoSEQ multiplex PCR; TCRdb stores just in-frame clones and leaves some out. The DNA was the basis for D and trimming; V, J and clone size are from that table. The top ten clones hold around 5% of a sample with approximately 120,000 clones, approximately 85% of them seen once. The V end lost 1 base, the J end lost 1 base, and 7 bases lay between the germline ends. The CDR3 spans 14 residues. Germline assignment: CDR1 LGHDT and CDR2 YNNKEL (reference sequence). The sequencing sample was made of peripheral blood. This chain joins TRBV3-1 (or the pseudogene TRBV3-2) and TRBJ1-1; D not resolved. This TCR derives from a human donor in a cohort sampled during active COVID-19. In nucleotides, the CDR3 is TGTGCCAGCAGCCAAGGAGAGGCGAACACTGAAGCTTTCTTT. Its protein product is CASSQGEANTEAFF.